These 8 T cell receptor beta chains were all obtained from the same sample, sequenced in a study of cytomegalovirus exposure and HLA in healthy donors. PCR involved 60 Vbeta and 13 Jbeta primers. Assay: immunoSEQ multiplex PCR; the TCRdb copy retains only in-frame clones and omits some. The sample consists of around 130,000 clones, around 82% of them appearing once. Source material: PBMCs. The receptors shown here come from a boy younger than 18 in good health and CMV-seronegative.

The CDR3 DNA sequence: TGTGCCAGCAGTTCTGGACTGTGGAAGCATTTT. It encodes CASSSGLWKHF. This sequence joins TRBV28 and TRBJ1-5; D is undetermined. V lost 4 bases and J 14 bases, leaving 12 bases between the germline ends. There are 11 residues in the CDR3. Germline V gene data show CDR1 as MDHEN and CDR2 as SYDVKM.

This chain connects TRBV19 to TRBJ2-5, with 7 bases that match TRBD1. Germline lookup yields CDR1 LNHDA and CDR2 SQIVND (reference sequence). Germline trimming cut 9 bases from V and 5 bases from J; bases unmatched to any gene: 6. The CDR3 is made up of 12 amino acids. The CDR3 DNA reads TGTGCCAGCAGCGGACAGGCGGAGACCCAGTACTTC. Amino acid sequence: CASSGQAETQYF.

The chain employs TRBV4-1 and TRBJ2-7; 7 bases fit TRBD2. Per germline, CDR1 MGHRA and CDR2 YSYEKL. Trimming at V came to 4 bases and at J to 1 base, leaving 4 bases not matched to a gene. The CDR3 consists of 14 residues. The CDR3 is CASSPGLLSYEQYF. Here the CDR3 DNA reads TGCGCCAGCAGCCCGGGACTACTTTCCTACGAGCAGTACTTC.

The chain has TRBV5-1 and TRBJ1-1, with a possible D match to TRBD1 (5 bases). The ends were cut back, 4 bases at V and 3 bases at J, with 13 bases in the middle. This CDR3 is built from 14 residues. Looked up from germline, CDR1 is SGHRS and CDR2 is YFSETQ. CDR3 DNA: TGCGCCAGCAGCGAGCGAAGGGGCCACACTGAAGCTTTCTTT. Amino acids: CASSERRGHTEAFF. The full variable domain, rest sourced from reference TRBV5-1 and TRBJ1-1, is KAGVTQTPRYLIKTRGQQVTLSCSPISGHRSVSWYQQTPGQGLQFLFEYFSETQRNKGNFPGRFSGRQFSNSRSEMNVSTLELGDSALYLCASSERRGHTEAFFGQGTRLTVV.

The chain carries TRBV7-9 and TRBJ2-2; 8 bases line up with TRBD1. CDR1 and CDR2 from the germline V gene are SEHNR and FQNEAQ (reference sequence). The CDR3 covers 14 residues. The trim removed 5 bases at V and 6 bases at J, leaving 5 bases unmatched. In DNA, the CDR3 is TGTGCCAGCAGCCCGACAGGGGTGGCCGGGGAGCTGTTTTTT. Translation gives CASSPTGVAGELFF.

This rearrangement joins TRBV6-1 to TRBJ2-3; D perhaps matches TRBD2 (5 bases). Germline assignment: CDR1 MNHNS and CDR2 SASEGT. This CDR3 region has 15 residues. V was shortened by 0 bases and J by 5 bases, with 12 bases between the two germline ends. The DNA of the CDR3 is TGTGCCAGCAGTGAAGCTCCAGCGGCGGTAGATACGCAGTATTTT. It codes for CASSEAPAAVDTQYF.

The J gene is TRBJ1-4, the V gene TRBV18, with D perhaps matching TRBD1 (6 bases). Between the trimmed V and J ends, which lost 4 bases and 0 bases, there was a span of 6 bases. CDR3 length equals 14 residues. Germline V gene data show CDR1 as KGHSH and CDR2 as LQKENI. CDR3 in DNA: TGTGCCAGCTCACAGGGGGCAACTAATGAAAAACTGTTTTTT. It yields the protein CASSQGATNEKLFF.

The chain uses TRBV2 and TRBJ2-3; possibly TRBD2 for D (6 bases). This CDR3 spans 13 amino acids. The germline gives CDR1 SNHLY, CDR2 FYNNEI. Trimming removed 9 bases at V and 1 base at J, with 11 bases between. CDR3 in amino acids: CARPGEGTDTQYF. CDR3 DNA: TGTGCCAGACCGGGGGAGGGCACAGATACGCAGTATTTT. Drawing the rest from reference TRBV2 and TRBJ2-3, the complete variable domain is EPEVTQTPSHQVTQMGQEVILRCVPISNHLYFYWYRQILGQKVEFLVSFYNNEISEKSEIFDDQFSVERPDGSNFTLKIRSTKLEDSAMYFCARPGEGTDTQYFGPGTRLTVL.